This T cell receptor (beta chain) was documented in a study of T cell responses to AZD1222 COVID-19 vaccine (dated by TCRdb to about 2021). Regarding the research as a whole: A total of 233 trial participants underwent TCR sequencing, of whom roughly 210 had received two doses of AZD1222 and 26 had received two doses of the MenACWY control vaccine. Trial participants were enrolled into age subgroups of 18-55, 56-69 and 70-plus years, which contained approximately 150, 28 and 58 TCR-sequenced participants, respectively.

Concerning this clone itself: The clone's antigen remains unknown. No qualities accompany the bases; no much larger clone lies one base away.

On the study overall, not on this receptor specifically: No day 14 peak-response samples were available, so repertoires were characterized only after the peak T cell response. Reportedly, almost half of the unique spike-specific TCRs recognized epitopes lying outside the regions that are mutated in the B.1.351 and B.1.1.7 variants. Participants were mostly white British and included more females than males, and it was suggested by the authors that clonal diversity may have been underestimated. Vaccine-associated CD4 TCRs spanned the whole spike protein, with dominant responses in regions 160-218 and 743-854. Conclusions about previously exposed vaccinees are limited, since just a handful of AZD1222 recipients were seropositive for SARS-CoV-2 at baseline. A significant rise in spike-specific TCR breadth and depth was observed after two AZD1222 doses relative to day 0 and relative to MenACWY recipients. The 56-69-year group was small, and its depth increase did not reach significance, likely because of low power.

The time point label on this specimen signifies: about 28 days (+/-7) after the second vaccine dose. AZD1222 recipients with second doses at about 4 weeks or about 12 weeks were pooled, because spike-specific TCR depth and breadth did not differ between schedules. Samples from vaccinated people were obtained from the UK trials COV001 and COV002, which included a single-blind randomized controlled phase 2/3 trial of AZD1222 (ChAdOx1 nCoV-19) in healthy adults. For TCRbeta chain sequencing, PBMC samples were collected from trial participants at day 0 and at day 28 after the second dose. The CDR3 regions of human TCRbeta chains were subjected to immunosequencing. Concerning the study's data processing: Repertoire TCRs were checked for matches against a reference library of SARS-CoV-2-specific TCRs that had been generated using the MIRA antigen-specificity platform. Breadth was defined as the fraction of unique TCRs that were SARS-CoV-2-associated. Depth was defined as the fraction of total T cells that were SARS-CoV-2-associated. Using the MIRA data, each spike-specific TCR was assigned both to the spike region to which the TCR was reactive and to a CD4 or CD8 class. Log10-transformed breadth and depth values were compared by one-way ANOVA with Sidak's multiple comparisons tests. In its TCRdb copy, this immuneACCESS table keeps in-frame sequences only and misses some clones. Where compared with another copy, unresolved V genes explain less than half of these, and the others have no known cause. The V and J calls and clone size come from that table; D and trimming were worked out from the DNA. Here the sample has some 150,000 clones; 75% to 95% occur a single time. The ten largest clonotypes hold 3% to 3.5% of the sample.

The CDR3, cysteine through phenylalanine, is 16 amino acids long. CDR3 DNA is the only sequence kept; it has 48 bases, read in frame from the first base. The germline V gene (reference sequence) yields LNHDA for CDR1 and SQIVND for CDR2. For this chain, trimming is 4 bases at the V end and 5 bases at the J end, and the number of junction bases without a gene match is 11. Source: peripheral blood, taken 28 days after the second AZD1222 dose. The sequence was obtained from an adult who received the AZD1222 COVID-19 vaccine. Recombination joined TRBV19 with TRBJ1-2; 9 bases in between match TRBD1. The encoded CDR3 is CASSTVQGAQSYGYTF. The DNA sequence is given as TGTGCCAGTAGTACAGTACAGGGGGCGCAATCGTATGGCTACACCTTC. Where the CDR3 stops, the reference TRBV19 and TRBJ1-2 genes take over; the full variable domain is DGGITQSPKYLFRKEGQNVTLSCEQNLNHDAMYWYRQDPGQGLRLIYYSQIVNDFQKGDIAEGYSVSREKKESFPLTVTSAQKNPTAFYLCASSTVQGAQSYGYTFGSGTRLTVV.